The 9 T cell receptor beta chains reported below all come from one sample, sequenced in a study of lymphopenia after photon versus proton radiotherapy. Profiling relied on immunoSEQ multiplex PCR, and the TCRdb table lists in-frame clones only, not all of them. The sample includes roughly 58,000 clones, around 90% of them seen just once. The sequencing used peripheral blood, collected from a patient treated with proton-based radiotherapy. The origin of the receptors is a man older than 75 with esophageal cancer.

The J gene is TRBJ2-2, the V gene TRBV4-1; D is possibly TRBD1 (6 bases). The germline V and J ends were trimmed by 3 bases and 0 bases, with 14 bases remaining between them. Germline values: CDR1 MGHRA, CDR2 YSYEKL. The CDR3 is 17 residues long. DNA for the CDR3: TGCGCCAGCAGCCAGCGCCCCCGGACAGCGAACACCGGGGAGCTGTTTTTT. Its translation is CASSQRPRTANTGELFF.

This clone was counted a single time. The CDR3 reads CASSNPTPLNYGYTF. The CDR3 DNA reads TGTGCCAGCAGCAACCCGACTCCACTAAACTATGGCTACACCTTC. The V and J genes are TRBV28 and TRBJ1-2, with D hard to call. Between the trimmed V and J ends, which lost 6 bases and 2 bases, there was a span of 16 bases. The CDR3 has 15 amino acids. Germline values: CDR1 MDHEN, CDR2 SYDVKM.

This sequence joins TRBV28 and TRBJ2-5, with D perhaps TRBD1 or TRBD2 (5 bases each). The CDR3 sequence is 19 residues long. V was pared by 2 bases and J by 5 bases, with 27 bases between. Germline V gene lookup returns CDR1 MDHEN and CDR2 SYDVKM. The CDR3 coding sequence is TGTGCCAGCAGTTTAGTTCGTGGTTCGCGCGGCGGTGAGGGGGAGACCCAGTACTTC. Translation: CASSLVRGSRGGEGETQYF.

The chain recombines TRBV4-3 with TRBJ2-7; the match to TRBD1 covers 10 bases. Germline-derived CDR1 and CDR2 are LGHNA and YSLEER. The CDR3 runs to 17 residues. V lost 0 bases, J lost 3 bases, and 8 bases stayed unmatched. The CDR3 DNA is TGCGCCAGCAGCCAAGATAGGGGGAGGGACAGGGGCTACGAGCAGTACTTC. Encoded protein: CASSQDRGRDRGYEQYF.

The chain couples TRBV7-6 to TRBJ1-3; 8 bases match TRBD1. Germline CDR1 reads SGHVS; CDR2 reads FNYEAQ. This CDR3 is built from 18 residues. V lost 7 bases and J lost 1; bases outside the gene matches: 15. The chain's CDR3 is CASNQRTGKVLSGNTIYF. The CDR3 bases are TGTGCCAGCAATCAAAGGACAGGGAAGGTATTATCTGGAAACACCATATATTTT. Full variable domain (remainder filled in from reference TRBV7-6 and TRBJ1-3): GAGVSQSPRYKVTKRGQDVALRCDPISGHVSLYWYRQALGQGPEFLTYFNYEAQQDKSGLPNDRFSAERPEGSISTLTIQRTEQRDSAMYRCASNQRTGKVLSGNTIYFGEGSWLTVV.

This clone was picked up a small number of times. The rearrangement links TRBV7-9 to TRBJ1-4, with 9 bases that match TRBD1. The CDR3 extends over 16 amino acids. Trimming took 5 bases from V and 7 from J; bases not matched to a gene: 11. Germline V gene data show CDR1 as SEHNR and CDR2 as FQNEAQ (reference sequence). CDR3 DNA: TGTGCCAGCAGCCCTCATTCCGGGACAGGGACTGAAAAACTGTTTTTT. Translated, it gives CASSPHSGTGTEKLFF.

The gene calls are TRBV5-1 and TRBJ1-3; TRBD1 is a possible D gene (5 bases). CDR1 is SGHRS, CDR2 YFSETQ, per germline. CDR3 length: 14 residues. Trimming stripped 5 bases from V and 0 bases from J, with 9 bases between. The CDR3 here is CASSETVSGNTIYF. The CDR3 DNA is TGCGCCAGCAGTGAGACAGTCTCTGGAAACACCATATATTTT.

This rearrangement joins TRBV19 to TRBJ1-6; D ambiguous. CDR1 is LNHDA, CDR2 SQIVND, per germline (reference sequence). V was trimmed by 7 bases and J by 4 bases, leaving 14 bases between them. This CDR3 spans 15 amino acids. The DNA of the CDR3 is TGTGCCAGTACCCGGAACAGTGAATATAATTCACCCCTCCACTTT. This translates into CASTRNSEYNSPLHF.

This clone was seen only once. The rearrangement uses TRBV2 and TRBJ2-7; 7 bases fit TRBD1. V gave up 5 bases and J gave up 0 bases; unmatched junction bases: 1. From germline, CDR1 is SNHLY and CDR2 FYNNEI. The CDR3 extends over 13 amino acids. The CDR3 reads CASSRDSSYEQYF. The CDR3 DNA follows: TGTGCCAGCAGTCGGGACAGCTCCTACGAGCAGTACTTC.